These 28 T cell receptor beta chains came from one sample sequenced in a study of T-cell memory formation after mild COVID-19. Each CDR3 protein is one row after TCRdb ran MiXCR on the 5' RACE reads. Of around 370,000 distinct CDR3 sequences detected, roughly 21% appear once; the ten largest clones hold around 12%. Source material: PBMCs or a T cell subset sorted from them (not recorded which). The source is an adult woman who had mild COVID-19 (a few samples of this study predate the infection). Cell type and time point are not known.

This clonotype has just a few counts. The rearrangement joins TRBV2 to TRBJ2-7, with a tentative D call TRBD1 (5 bases). Trimming removed 4 bases at V and 5 bases at J, with 9 bases between. Germline V gene sequence: CDR1 SNHLY, CDR2 FYNNEI. The CDR3 covers 12 residues. The CDR3 DNA sequence: TGTGCCAGCAGTGTCCAGGGAAACGAGCAGTACTTC. Amino acid sequence: CASSVQGNEQYF. Full variable domain (outside the CDR3, taken from reference TRBV2 and TRBJ2-7): EPEVTQTPSHQVTQMGQEVILRCVPISNHLYFYWYRQILGQKVEFLVSFYNNEISEKSEIFDDQFSVERPDGSNFTLKIRSTKLEDSAMYFCASSVQGNEQYFGPGTRLTVT.

The count of this clonotype is one. The chain is built from TRBV27 and TRBJ2-1; 8 nucleotides align to TRBD2. V lost 4 bases, J lost 5 bases, and 4 bases stayed unmatched. The CDR3 runs 14 residues. The germline V gene encodes CDR1 MNHEY and CDR2 SMNVEV (reference sequence). The DNA of the CDR3 is TGTGCCAGCAGTTGGACCGGGGGGGACAATGAGCAGTTCTTC. Translation gives CASSWTGGDNEQFF.

The chain employs TRBV5-6 and TRBJ2-3, with a possible D match to TRBD2 (7 bases). This CDR3 comprises 17 residues. V was pared by 3 bases and J by 3 bases, with 20 bases between. In germline, CDR1 is SGHDT, CDR2 YYEEEE. This CDR3 reads CASSSSGGGRWTDTQYF. CDR3 DNA: TGTGCCAGCAGCTCGAGTGGCGGGGGCCGTTGGACAGATACGCAGTATTTT.

The chain recombines TRBV20-1 with TRBJ1-3, with D uncertain. The CDR3 is made up of 14 amino acids. The germline gives CDR1 DFQATT, CDR2 SNEGSKA (reference sequence). Trimming removed 5 bases at V and 0 bases at J, with 11 bases between. The CDR3 here is CSAGSGNSGNTIYF. The CDR3 DNA reads as TGCAGTGCTGGATCAGGAAACTCTGGAAACACCATATATTTT.

The J gene is TRBJ1-1, the V gene TRBV20-1; a weak D match, TRBD1 (5 bases). The CDR3 loop spans 14 amino acids. Trimming took 6 bases from V and 1 from J, leaving 15 bases between them. Germline CDR1 reads DFQATT; CDR2 reads SNEGSKA (reference sequence). The CDR3 protein is CSAESLGQNTEAFF. The CDR3 DNA reads TGCAGTGCGGAAAGCCTCGGACAGAACACTGAAGCTTTCTTT.

This chain connects TRBV24-1 to TRBJ2-1, with a weak D call TRBD2 (7 bases). This CDR3 is built from 14 residues. The V end lost 5 bases, the J end lost 2 bases, and 9 bases lay between the germline ends. Germline-derived CDR1 and CDR2 are KGHDR and SFDVKD. As DNA, the CDR3 is TGTGCCACCAGTGGGGAGGGGGCCTACAATGAGCAGTTCTTC. The encoded protein is CATSGEGAYNEQFF.

CDR3 nucleotides: TGTGCCAGTAGAGGTTCGGTAGCGGGAGGTTACAATGAGCAGTTCTTC. Encoded protein: CASRGSVAGGYNEQFF. The chain has TRBV19 and TRBJ2-1; 10 bases agree with TRBD2. V was clipped by 6 bases and J by 4 bases; unmatched bases: 9. The germline V gene has CDR1 LNHDA and CDR2 SQIVND (reference sequence). This CDR3 has 16 amino acids.

The chain has TRBV29-1 and TRBJ1-2, with unresolved D. This CDR3 comprises 10 residues. The germline V and J ends were trimmed by 8 bases and 4 bases, with 8 bases remaining between them. Germline assignment: CDR1 SQVTM and CDR2 ANQGSEA. The CDR3 here is CSPPAYGYTF. The CDR3 region has the DNA TGCAGCCCGCCAGCCTATGGCTACACCTTC.

V gene TRBV20-1 combines with J gene TRBJ2-5; perhaps TRBD2 as D (6 bases). CDR3 length: 14 residues. Per germline, CDR1 DFQATT and CDR2 SNEGSKA (reference sequence). V lost 6 bases to trimming and J lost 3 bases, with 17 bases between them. The CDR3 loop reads CSAKPRTNKETQYF. Here the CDR3 DNA reads TGCAGTGCCAAGCCCCGGACTAATAAAGAGACCCAGTACTTC.

The J gene is TRBJ2-3, the V gene TRBV4-1, with 9 bases identical to TRBD2. The CDR3 has 14 residues. Losses at the gene ends were 0 bases for V and 10 bases for J; bases not matched to a gene: 5. Germline CDR1 is MGHRA and CDR2 is YSYEKL. CDR3 DNA sequence: TGCGCCAGCAGCCAAGATGGGACTAGCATCTCGCAGTATTTT. Translating it yields CASSQDGTSISQYF.

The rearrangement uses TRBV11-2 and TRBJ1-2; TRBD1 is a possible D gene (6 bases). From germline, CDR1 is SGHAT and CDR2 FQNNGV. With 3 bases removed from V and 2 bases from J, the gap between germline ends came to 19 bases. CDR3 size: 17 residues. The CDR3 spells CASSFSTPGDVNYGYTF. CDR3 nucleotide sequence: TGTGCCAGCAGCTTTTCCACTCCAGGGGATGTAAACTATGGCTACACCTTC. Drawing the rest from reference TRBV11-2 and TRBJ1-2, the complete variable domain is EAGVAQSPRYKIIEKRQSVAFWCNPISGHATLYWYQQILGQGPKLLIQFQNNGVVDDSQLPKDRFSAERLKGVDSTLKIQPAKLEDSAVYLCASSFSTPGDVNYGYTFGSGTRLTVV.

This clonotype was detected once. The rearrangement joins TRBV12-3 or TRBV12-4 to TRBJ2-5, with no clear D. This CDR3 has 13 amino acids. The ends were cut back, 7 bases at V and 2 bases at J, with 11 bases in the middle. Here the CDR3 reads CASTKGYQETQYF. CDR3 in DNA: TGTGCCAGCACCAAGGGCTATCAAGAGACCCAGTACTTC.

The table lists this clonotype with a few counts. This chain uses TRBV9 with TRBJ2-3; TRBD2 aligns across 9 bases. Germline V gene data show CDR1 as SGDLS and CDR2 as YYNGEE. With V trimmed by 0 bases and J by 0 bases, 8 bases remained unmatched. The CDR3 is made up of 18 amino acids. CDR3 in DNA: TGTGCCAGCAGCGTAGGGATAGCGGGGGTCTCTAGCACAGATACGCAGTATTTT. This sequence encodes CASSVGIAGVSSTDTQYF.

This clonotype was found a few times. The genes are TRBV12-3 or TRBV12-4 and TRBJ2-7, with TRBD1 matching over 8 bases. The CDR3 totals 15 residues. The ends lost 5 bases at V and 0 bases at J; junction bases unmatched: 6. CDR3 sequence: CASSATGGSSYEQYF. The CDR3 DNA reads as TGTGCCAGCAGTGCCACAGGGGGTAGCTCCTACGAGCAGTACTTC.

This clonotype was observed many times. The rearrangement joins TRBV20-1 to TRBJ2-1, with 8 bases lining up with TRBD2. Germline CDR1 is DFQATT and CDR2 is SNEGSKA (reference sequence). Trimming cost V 3 bases and J 3 bases; bases outside gene matches: 10. The CDR3 covers 16 residues. This CDR3 is CSARGSGRDIYNEQFF. The CDR3 coding sequence is TGCAGTGCTAGGGGGAGCGGGAGAGATATCTACAATGAGCAGTTCTTC.

The gene calls are TRBV6-6 and TRBJ2-7; 7 nucleotides align to TRBD2. V dropped 6 bases and J dropped 0; count of bases not matched to a gene: 5. Germline loops: CDR1 MNHNY, CDR2 SVGAGI (reference sequence). CDR3 length: 14 amino acids. The CDR3 region has the DNA TGTGCCAGCAGGGCGGGGGAAAGCTCCTACGAGCAGTACTTC. Translating it yields CASRAGESSYEQYF.

This clonotype was seen repeatedly, ten times or more. This chain links TRBV7-2 with TRBJ2-5; D is ambiguous. Germline V gives CDR1 SGHTA, CDR2 FQGNSA. V was trimmed by 4 bases and J by 2 bases, leaving 5 bases between them. CDR3 length: 12 amino acids. The CDR3 loop is CASSSLQETQYF. In DNA form, the CDR3 reads TGTGCCAGCAGCTCGCTGCAAGAGACCCAGTACTTC.

This clonotype was counted only a few times. The rearrangement joins TRBV4-1 to TRBJ2-5; D not certain. Germline V lookup: CDR1 MGHRA, CDR2 YSYEKL. This CDR3 is built from 14 residues. Trimming pared 4 bases from V and 5 bases from J, leaving 14 bases between. The CDR3 sequence: CASSPHRTEETQYF. The CDR3 DNA is TGCGCCAGCAGCCCCCATCGGACCGAGGAGACCCAGTACTTC.

V gene TRBV6-2 or TRBV6-3 combines with J gene TRBJ1-1, with D possibly matching TRBD1 (6 bases). CDR1 MNHEY and CDR2 SVGEGT come from the germline V gene. The CDR3 runs 16 residues. Trimming removed 3 bases from V and 1 base from J, with 15 bases in between. The CDR3 DNA sequence: TGTGCCAGCAGTTATACTGTACAGGGCAAGAACACTGAAGCTTTCTTT. Its translation is CASSYTVQGKNTEAFF.

Remarks on this clonotype: Given a much more abundant clone one base away, this may be a read error. This sequence joins TRBV7-8 and TRBJ2-3; 9 nucleotides align to TRBD2. The J segment lost 2 bases and the V segment lost 1 base, leaving 4 bases of the junction unmatched. The CDR3 covers 16 residues. Germline V gene sequence: CDR1 SGHVS, CDR2 FQNEAQ. CDR3 in DNA: TGTGCCAGCAGCTTAGTCCTAGCGGGATACACAGATACGCAGTATTTT. This codes for CASSLVLAGYTDTQYF.

This chain joins TRBV4-2 and TRBJ2-1, with 12 bases aligning to TRBD2. Germline V gene lookup returns CDR1 LGHNA and CDR2 YNFKEQ. With 4 bases clipped from V and 7 bases from J, the junction kept 5 bases outside the gene matches. This CDR3 has 15 amino acids. CDR3 DNA: TGTGCCAGCAGCCTACTAGCGGGGGGACTTAATGAGCAGTTCTTC. Encoded protein: CASSLLAGGLNEQFF.

The rearrangement joins TRBV7-2 to TRBJ1-4, with D hard to call. This CDR3 contains 13 residues. Deletions cut 3 bases from V and 4 bases from J, with 6 bases between. The germline V gene encodes CDR1 SGHTA and CDR2 FQGNSA. As DNA, the CDR3 is TGTGCCAGCAGCTTGGGTTTTAATGAAAAACTGTTTTTT. This translates into CASSLGFNEKLFF.

V is TRBV5-1 and J is TRBJ1-4; 8 bases match TRBD1. Germline CDR1 and CDR2: SGHRS and YFSETQ. The CDR3 covers 14 residues. V gave up 4 bases and J gave up 5 bases; unmatched junction bases: 4. Here the CDR3 DNA reads TGCGCCAGCAGCCCGGGACAGGAGAATGAAAAACTGTTTTTT. It translates to CASSPGQENEKLFF.

This clonotype was counted only a few times. The chain joins TRBV7-3 to TRBJ1-1; D not resolved. Germline loops: CDR1 SGHTA, CDR2 FQGTGA. This CDR3 is 15 amino acids long. The ends were cut back, 1 base at V and 1 base at J, with 10 bases in the middle. The CDR3 bases are TGTGCCAGCAGCTTAATCCCAGCTAGGAACACTGAAGCTTTCTTT. Protein: CASSLIPARNTEAFF.

This clonotype appeared many times. This chain uses TRBV18 with TRBJ1-1, with D tentatively TRBD1 (5 bases). V lost 4 bases to trimming and J lost 2 bases, with 11 bases between them. Germline V gene data show CDR1 as KGHSH and CDR2 as LQKENI. This CDR3 has 14 residues. Here the CDR3 DNA reads TGTGCCAGCTCACGAGACAGAAAAAACACTGAAGCTTTCTTT. This sequence encodes CASSRDRKNTEAFF.

The chain joins TRBV10-3 to TRBJ2-7; 7 bases fit TRBD1. Per germline, CDR1 ENHRY and CDR2 SYGVKD. V shed 6 bases and J 2 bases; nucleotides not matched to a gene: 4. The CDR3 length is 13 residues. The CDR3 DNA follows: TGTGCCATCAGGGCTCAGGGGGCCTACGAGCAGTACTTC. It specifies CAIRAQGAYEQYF.

The rearrangement joins TRBV6-1 to TRBJ2-5; unclear D gene. V was cut by 5 bases and J by 5 bases, with 9 bases left in between. Germline loops: CDR1 MNHNS, CDR2 SASEGT. The CDR3 sequence is 12 residues long. In nucleotides, the CDR3 is TGTGCCAGCAGTCACCTCGGGGAGACCCAGTACTTC. Its translation is CASSHLGETQYF.

The chain couples TRBV10-3 to TRBJ1-1; TRBD1 might be the D (5 bases). The CDR3 sequence is 12 residues long. CDR1 is ENHRY and CDR2 is SYGVKD in the germline V gene. V was trimmed by 6 bases and J by 6 bases, leaving 11 bases between them. CDR3 nucleotides: TGTGCCATCAGGTCGGGGGAAGCTGAAGCTTTCTTT. Protein product: CAIRSGEAEAFF.